This T cell receptor (beta chain) originates from a study of blood T cell repertoires in COVID-19. Study at large: Both acute and convalescent COVID-19 samples were obtained from the United States, Italy and Spain. From T cells, B-cell-depleted T cells, or PBMCs came the material, which was cDNA or gDNA.

The CDR3 consists of 16 residues. In germline, CDR1 is MDHEN, CDR2 SYDVKM. Deletions cut 6 bases from V and 1 base from J, with 16 bases between. Original processing methods: Cell counts per sample came from amplifying reference gene primers. Assay: immunoSEQ multiplex PCR; the TCRdb copy retains only in-frame clones and omits some. The V and J calls and clone size are taken from that table; D and trimming were inferred from the DNA. The data show roughly 160,000 clones, about 80% seen once. The TCR was taken from a woman older than 75 with acute or convalescent COVID-19. The rearrangement uses TRBV28 and TRBJ1-5, with a possible D match to TRBD1 (6 bases). Sequenced sample: peripheral blood. CDR3 in amino acids: CASSLTGIWSNQPQHF. The CDR3 nucleotides read TGTGCCAGCAGCCTCACAGGGATATGGAGCAATCAGCCCCAGCATTTT. The full variable domain, its missing parts supplied by reference TRBV28 and TRBJ1-5, is DVKVTQSSRYLVKRTGEKVFLECVQDMDHENMFWYRQDPGLGLRLIYFSYDVKMKEKGDIPEGYSVSREKKERFSLILESASTNQTSMYLCASSLTGIWSNQPQHFGDGTRLSIL.